Below, 17 T cell receptor beta chains from the same sample are listed, as sequenced in a study of cytomegalovirus exposure and HLA in healthy donors. The PCR employed 60 Vbeta primers together with 13 Jbeta primers. The data were produced by immunoSEQ multiplex PCR, yet TCRdb's version contains in-frame clones alone and is incomplete. The sample comprises 120,000 or so clones, about 81% of which are singletons, and approximately 1.8% rests with the top ten. The sample taken for sequencing was PBMCs. These receptor sequences come from a man aged 35 to 55 in good health and CMV-seronegative.

J is TRBJ1-4 and V is TRBV19; D is perhaps TRBD1 (6 bases). CDR3 length: 17 amino acids. The germline gives CDR1 LNHDA, CDR2 SQIVND (reference sequence). V lost 1 base and J lost 6, with 18 bases in between. The DNA for the CDR3 is TGTGCCAGTAGTATAGTATGGGCAGGGGCTACTTATGAAAAACTGTTTTTT. Residues: CASSIVWAGATYEKLFF.

This rearrangement joins TRBV7-6 to TRBJ1-2, with 8 bases fitting TRBD1. CDR1 is SGHVS, CDR2 FNYEAQ, per germline. This CDR3 comprises 13 residues. V shed 5 bases, J shed 4 bases, and the junction held 3 bases outside the gene matches. CDR3 nucleotide sequence: TGTGCCAGCAGCCCCCAGGGGGCCTATGGCTACACCTTC. Its protein is CASSPQGAYGYTF.

This clone was counted a few times. The V gene is TRBV18, the J gene TRBJ1-1, with 8 bases aligning to TRBD1. The germline V gene has CDR1 KGHSH and CDR2 LQKENI. V was clipped by 6 bases and J by 0 bases; unmatched bases: 15. This CDR3 spans 18 amino acids. CDR3 DNA sequence: TGTGCCAGCTCCGAGAGGGGCGGGACAGGAGTCATGAACACTGAAGCTTTCTTT. The encoded protein is CASSERGGTGVMNTEAFF. Complete variable domain (other parts from reference TRBV18 and TRBJ1-1): NAGVMQNPRHLVRRRGQEARLRCSPMKGHSHVYWYRQLPEEGLKFMVYLQKENIIDESGMPKERFSAEFPKEGPSILRIQQVVRGDSAAYFCASSERGGTGVMNTEAFFGQGTRLTVV.

The V call is TRBV4-3, the J call TRBJ2-5; D gene uncertain. The CDR3 consists of 18 residues. CDR1 LGHNA and CDR2 YSLEER come from the germline V gene. The V end was cut by 0 bases, the J end by 2 bases, with 19 bases between. The CDR3 nucleotides are TGCGCCAGCAGCCAAGATCTGTTTGGATCCCCTAGACAAGAGACCCAGTACTTC. It translates to CASSQDLFGSPRQETQYF.

The CDR3 DNA reads TGCGCCAGCAGCATCGGGACAGGGAAGAGCTATGGCTACACCTTC. This codes for CASSIGTGKSYGYTF. The V gene is TRBV5-1, the J gene TRBJ1-2, with 9 bases lining up with TRBD1. With V trimmed by 4 bases and J by 4 bases, 8 bases remained unmatched. The germline V gene has CDR1 SGHRS and CDR2 YFSETQ. There are 15 residues in the CDR3. The full variable domain, in which reference TRBV5-1 and TRBJ1-2 provide the parts outside the CDR3, is KAGVTQTPRYLIKTRGQQVTLSCSPISGHRSVSWYQQTPGQGLQFLFEYFSETQRNKGNFPGRFSGRQFSNSRSEMNVSTLELGDSALYLCASSIGTGKSYGYTFGSGTRLTVV.

This clone showed up many times. This sequence joins TRBV15 and TRBJ2-7, with 8 bases that match TRBD1. This CDR3 region has 19 residues. V shed 2 bases, J shed 2 bases, and the junction held 17 bases outside the gene matches. Germline V gene lookup returns CDR1 LNHNV and CDR2 YYDKDF (reference sequence). The CDR3 bases are TGTGCCACCAGCAGAACCCCGCTGGGACAGGATGGGGCCCCCTACGAGCAGTACTTC. It translates to CATSRTPLGQDGAPYEQYF.

The V and J genes are TRBV29-1 and TRBJ2-3, with no clear D. The CDR3 covers 13 residues. With 4 bases removed from V and 5 bases from J, the gap between germline ends came to 13 bases. CDR1 is SQVTM and CDR2 is ANQGSEA in the germline V gene. This CDR3 reads CSVASSEEDTQYF. CDR3 sequence (DNA): TGCAGCGTTGCTTCTTCAGAGGAAGATACGCAGTATTTT.

Turning to this clone: Distinct nucleotide sequences in the sample also encode this CDR3. J is TRBJ1-3 and V is TRBV12-5, with D maybe TRBD1 (6 bases). CDR1 LGHNT and CDR2 FRNRAP come from the germline V gene. The CDR3 sequence is 15 residues long. V was shortened by 4 bases and J by 0 bases, with 10 bases between the two germline ends. CDR3 amino acids: CASGSGQFSGNTIYF. The CDR3 DNA sequence: TGTGCTAGTGGTTCTGGACAGTTCTCTGGAAACACCATATATTTT. The complete variable domain, with remaining parts taken from reference TRBV12-5 and TRBJ1-3, reads DARVTQTPRHKVTEMGQEVTMRCQPILGHNTVFWYRQTMMQGLELLAYFRNRAPLDDSGMPKDRFSAEMPDATLATLKIQPSEPRDSAVYFCASGSGQFSGNTIYFGEGSWLTVV.

V gene TRBV7-9 combines with J gene TRBJ2-7; D might be TRBD1 (5 bases). CDR3 length: 13 amino acids. Per germline, CDR1 SEHNR and CDR2 FQNEAQ (reference sequence). The germline V and J ends were trimmed by 3 bases and 3 bases, with 9 bases remaining between them. CDR3 bases: TGTGCCAGCAGCTTCTCGACAGACTACGAGCAGTACTTC. Translating it yields CASSFSTDYEQYF.

This clone is a singleton in its sample. The DNA for the CDR3 is TGTGCCAGCTCACCGCTTCAGGGGCGAAAGGCCTACAATGAGCAGTTCTTC. Its protein is CASSPLQGRKAYNEQFF. This sequence joins TRBV18 and TRBJ2-1; maybe TRBD1 (6 bases). CDR1 and CDR2 (germline): KGHSH, LQKENI. This CDR3 comprises 17 residues. Trimming stripped 3 bases from V and 2 bases from J, with 17 bases between.

V gene TRBV16 combines with J gene TRBJ1-2; D is ambiguous. This CDR3 comprises 13 residues. The V gene's germline CDR1 is KGHSY and CDR2 FQNENV. Trimming shortened V by 3 bases and J by 7 bases, and 12 bases separated the two germline ends. DNA for the CDR3: TGTGCCAGCAGCCAGACTCTCTTGCGTGGCTACACCTTC. This codes for CASSQTLLRGYTF.

The chain combines TRBV5-5 with TRBJ1-5; a possible D gene is TRBD1 (5 bases). Trimming left V 1 base short and J 5 bases short, with 7 bases between. The CDR3 contains 13 residues. Germline CDR1 is SGHKS and CDR2 is YYEKEE (reference sequence). The CDR3 sequence is CASSLSGHQPQHF. The CDR3 DNA reads TGTGCCAGCAGCTTGTCAGGGCATCAGCCCCAGCATTTT.

CDR3 region: CATSTQTGGNIYEQYF. CDR3 bases: TGTGCCACCAGCACTCAGACAGGGGGTAATATCTACGAGCAGTACTTC. The V and J genes are TRBV15 and TRBJ2-7, with 9 bases fitting TRBD1. Germline loops: CDR1 LNHNV, CDR2 YYDKDF (reference sequence). V lost 4 bases to trimming and J lost 3 bases; unmatched junction nucleotides: 10. This CDR3 is built from 16 residues. Drawing the rest from reference TRBV15 and TRBJ2-7, the complete variable domain is DAMVIQNPRYQVTQFGKPVTLSCSQTLNHNVMYWYQQKSSQAPKLLFHYYDKDFNNEADTPDNFQSRRPNTSFCFLDIRSPGLGDTAMYLCATSTQTGGNIYEQYFGPGTRLTVT.

V is TRBV28 and J is TRBJ2-7, with 8 bases identical to TRBD1. V shed 5 bases, J shed 3 bases, and the junction held 6 bases outside the gene matches. The CDR3 is 14 residues long. Germline CDR1 MDHEN, CDR2 SYDVKM. Here the CDR3 reads CASSAGTGIYEQYF. CDR3 in DNA: TGTGCCAGCAGTGCCGGGACAGGAATCTACGAGCAGTACTTC.

The chain recombines TRBV2 with TRBJ1-2; no clear D. This CDR3 comprises 14 residues. Trimming cost V 2 bases and J 7 bases, with 14 bases left between them. Germline values: CDR1 SNHLY, CDR2 FYNNEI. The chain's CDR3 is CASSESREPSGYTF. CDR3 nucleotides: TGTGCCAGCAGTGAAAGTCGGGAACCCAGTGGCTACACCTTC. Full variable domain (missing parts from reference TRBV2 and TRBJ1-2): EPEVTQTPSHQVTQMGQEVILRCVPISNHLYFYWYRQILGQKVEFLVSFYNNEISEKSEIFDDQFSVERPDGSNFTLKIRSTKLEDSAMYFCASSESREPSGYTFGSGTRLTVV.

This clone turned up a few times. The rearrangement uses TRBV10-3 and TRBJ2-2, with D uncertain. The length of the CDR3 is 14 residues. V gave up 8 bases and J gave up 4 bases, with 14 bases separating them. The V gene's germline CDR1 is ENHRY and CDR2 SYGVKD. CDR3: CAIPRLDPTGELFF. As DNA, the CDR3 is TGTGCCATCCCGAGGCTAGATCCCACCGGGGAGCTGTTTTTT.

The gene calls are TRBV10-3 and TRBJ1-6; a possible D gene is TRBD1 (5 bases). Trimming cost V 1 base and J 8 bases, with 9 bases left between them. The germline V gene has CDR1 ENHRY and CDR2 SYGVKD. CDR3 size: 14 residues. For the CDR3, the DNA is TGTGCCATCAGTGAGTACTGGGGCGATTCACCCCTCCACTTT. Encoded protein: CAISEYWGDSPLHF.